The 5 T cell receptor beta chains below come from one sample, sequenced in a study of control samples from healthy donors and cancer patients. TCRdb keeps only in-frame clones here, not all; method: immunoSEQ multiplex PCR. This table has 70,000 or so clones, approximately 80% appearing once. What was sequenced was blood. All receptors derive from a man in his fifties in good health.

This chain links TRBV9 with TRBJ2-7, with D possibly being TRBD2 (5 bases). The germline gives CDR1 SGDLS, CDR2 YYNGEE. The V end lost 0 bases, the J end lost 2 bases, and 12 bases lay between the germline ends. CDR3 length equals 15 residues. The CDR3 region has the DNA TGTGCCAGCAGCGTAGGGTGGGCTAGCCCCTACGAGCAGTACTTC. Amino acids: CASSVGWASPYEQYF.

The chain carries TRBV19 and TRBJ2-1; 8 nucleotides line up with TRBD2. From germline, CDR1 is LNHDA and CDR2 SQIVND (reference sequence). This CDR3 contains 14 residues. Trimming cost V 2 bases and J 8 bases; bases outside gene matches: 5. CDR3: CASSIREGPYEQFF. The CDR3 bases are TGTGCCAGTAGTATACGGGAGGGTCCTTATGAGCAGTTCTTC.

This chain links TRBV6-5 with TRBJ1-3; D not certain. This CDR3 is built from 15 residues. Germline CDR1 and CDR2: MNHEY and SVGAGI. The germline V and J ends were trimmed by 5 bases and 0 bases, with 11 bases remaining between them. CDR3 amino acids: CASSPREGSGNTIYF. For the CDR3, the DNA is TGTGCCAGCAGTCCTCGGGAGGGCTCTGGAAACACCATATATTTT.

Note on this clone: A read error may be the cause here, since a much bigger clone is one base away. Other DNA sequences from this sample encode an identical CDR3 as well. V and J are TRBV2 and TRBJ1-1, with 8 positions matching TRBD1. V was pared by 6 bases and J by 1 base, with 1 base of the junction left unmatched. Germline CDR1 is SNHLY and CDR2 is FYNNEI. The CDR3 sequence is 13 residues long. The CDR3 region is CASRGQENTEAFF. CDR3 coding DNA: TGTGCCAGCAGGGGACAGGAGAACACTGAAGCTTTCTTT.

The gene calls are TRBV9 and TRBJ2-5; TRBD2 aligns across 7 bases. In germline, CDR1 is SGDLS, CDR2 YYNGEE. V was pared by 4 bases and J by 1 base, with 4 bases of the junction left unmatched. The CDR3 covers 14 residues. The DNA for the CDR3 is TGTGCCAGCAGCATCAGCGGGACCCAAGAGACCCAGTACTTC. Translating gives CASSISGTQETQYF.